The 17 T cell receptor beta chains below were found in one sample sequenced in a study of blood T cell repertoires in COVID-19 (dated by TCRdb to the early 2020s). The library was made by the immunoSEQ multiplex PCR assay. This immuneACCESS table, as held by TCRdb, lists in-frame sequences with V and J called but not all clones. Of the missing ones, under half trace to an unresolved V gene in checked studies; the others have no known cause. The sample profile shows a few hundred thousand clones; 80% to 90% of them were found once. The ten largest account for about 1.5% of the sample. Sequenced sample: peripheral blood. All receptors derive from a woman in her thirties or forties who had recovered from COVID-19.

V is TRBV11-3 and J is TRBJ1-6; tentative D call: TRBD1 (6 bases). This CDR3 region has 11 residues. Germline CDR1 reads SGHNT; CDR2 reads YENEEA. V was pared by 9 bases and J by 9 bases, with 9 bases between. For the CDR3, the DNA is TGTGCCAGTCCACAGGGTTCACCCCTCCACTTT. Its protein is CASPQGSPLHF.

The chain is built from TRBV5-3 and TRBJ2-5; TRBD1 might be the D (5 bases). TRBV5-3 is filed as an ORF, its function uncertain. This CDR3 is built from 16 residues. The ends were cut back, 4 bases at V and 1 base at J, with 17 bases in the middle. CDR3 region: CARSPTMTDLQETQYF. In DNA form, the CDR3 reads TGTGCCAGAAGCCCCACCATGACAGATCTCCAAGAGACCCAGTACTTC.

The V call is TRBV5-1, the J call TRBJ1-3; a weak D match, TRBD1 (6 bases). V was pared by 0 bases and J by 0 bases, with 10 bases between. The CDR3 is 16 residues long. Germline CDR1 is SGHRS and CDR2 is YFSETQ. CDR3 amino acids: CASSLVGQISGNTIYF. The CDR3 DNA reads TGCGCCAGCAGCTTGGTGGGACAAATCTCTGGAAACACCATATATTTT.

This clone was picked up a small number of times. The J gene is TRBJ1-5, the V gene TRBV4-3, with 10 bases that match TRBD1. V gave up 3 bases and J gave up 7 bases; unmatched junction bases: 3. Germline CDR1 LGHNA, CDR2 YSLEER. This CDR3 has 14 residues. CDR3 amino acids: CASSHGQGGQPQHF. CDR3 in DNA: TGCGCCAGCAGCCACGGACAGGGGGGACAGCCCCAGCATTTT.

With regard to this clone: The junction does not match germline at one end; this may be a read error. This chain uses TRBV28 with TRBJ1-5; possibly TRBD1 for D (6 bases). This CDR3 contains 14 residues. CDR1 MDHEN and CDR2 SYDVKM come from the germline V gene. Here the CDR3 reads CASSTGTSNQAQHF. The CDR3 region has the DNA TGTGCCAGCAGCACGGGGACATCTAATCAGGCCCAGCATTTT.

This chain links TRBV6-4 with TRBJ2-5; the D gene is possibly TRBD2 (6 bases). This CDR3 has 12 residues. Germline CDR1 is MRHNA and CDR2 is SNTAGT. Trimming left V 6 bases short and J 7 bases short, with 12 bases between. CDR3 nucleotides: TGTGCCAGCAGCGACAACGGGGGGACCCAGTACTTC. Protein sequence: CASSDNGGTQYF.

This clone has more than one count but fewer than ten. V gene TRBV7-2 combines with J gene TRBJ2-1, with D unresolved. The CDR3 extends over 14 amino acids. V dropped 2 bases and J dropped 4 bases, with 9 bases sitting between them. CDR1 is SGHTA, CDR2 FQGNSA, per germline. The CDR3 reads CASSLMAQYNEQFF. The CDR3 nucleotides read TGTGCCAGCAGCTTAATGGCACAATACAATGAGCAGTTCTTC.

This chain uses TRBV19 with TRBJ1-6; unclear D gene. The CDR3 totals 16 residues. Germline V CDR1 and CDR2: LNHDA, SQIVND (reference sequence). V lost 3 bases to trimming and J lost 3 bases, with 12 bases between them. CDR3 nucleotides: TGTGCCAGTAGTATCTGGGGAGGAAGCTATAATTCACCCCTCCACTTT. This sequence encodes CASSIWGGSYNSPLHF. The full variable domain, in which reference TRBV19 and TRBJ1-6 provide the parts outside the CDR3, is DGGITQSPKYLFRKEGQNVTLSCEQNLNHDAMYWYRQDPGQGLRLIYYSQIVNDFQKGDIAEGYSVSREKKESFPLTVTSAQKNPTAFYLCASSIWGGSYNSPLHFGNGTRLTVT.

The chain joins TRBV13 to TRBJ2-1; TRBD2 matches 11 bases. J gave up 2 bases and V 3 bases, and 3 bases lay outside the gene matches. Per germline, CDR1 PRHDT and CDR2 FYEKMQ (reference sequence). This CDR3 is built from 16 residues. The CDR3 loop reads CASSFLAGGTYNEQFF. DNA for the CDR3: TGTGCCAGCAGCTTCCTAGCGGGGGGAACCTACAATGAGCAGTTCTTC.

This clone is a singleton in its sample. V gene TRBV19 combines with J gene TRBJ1-2, with 10 bases identical to TRBD1. Germline V lookup: CDR1 LNHDA, CDR2 SQIVND (reference sequence). There are 15 residues in the CDR3. After removal of 4 bases from V and 4 bases from J, the junction contained 6 bases not matched to a gene. The CDR3 sequence: CASSTRGTGVYGYTF. CDR3 DNA: TGTGCCAGTAGTACCCGCGGGACAGGGGTCTATGGCTACACCTTC.

The chain has TRBV30 and TRBJ1-6, with D maybe TRBD1 (6 bases). V lost 1 base and J 7 bases, leaving 11 bases between the germline ends. Germline V gene sequence: CDR1 GTSNPN, CDR2 SVGIG (reference sequence). The CDR3 loop spans 14 amino acids. CDR3 amino acids: CAWSGGQGNSPLHF. The CDR3 DNA follows: TGTGCCTGGAGTGGGGGGCAGGGGAATTCACCCCTCCACTTT.

This clone was detected only a few times. This CDR3 is CASSIEGQGGGYTF. The CDR3 DNA reads TGTGCCAGTAGTATAGAAGGACAGGGAGGCGGCTACACCTTC. This rearrangement joins TRBV19 to TRBJ1-2; 8 nucleotides agree with TRBD1. Looked up from germline, CDR1 is LNHDA and CDR2 is SQIVND (reference sequence). This CDR3 contains 14 residues. V lost 0 bases, J lost 8 bases, and 5 bases stayed unmatched. The full variable domain, its missing parts supplied by reference TRBV19 and TRBJ1-2, is DGGITQSPKYLFRKEGQNVTLSCEQNLNHDAMYWYRQDPGQGLRLIYYSQIVNDFQKGDIAEGYSVSREKKESFPLTVTSAQKNPTAFYLCASSIEGQGGGYTFGSGTRLTVV.

This chain links TRBV19 with TRBJ1-2, with 8 bases that match TRBD1. V dropped 6 bases and J dropped 4; count of bases not matched to a gene: 7. The CDR3 is made up of 14 amino acids. Germline loops: CDR1 LNHDA, CDR2 SQIVND (reference sequence). The CDR3 DNA reads TGTGCCAGTAGATTGCCAGGGGGCACCTATGGCTACACCTTC. Protein product: CASRLPGGTYGYTF.

This rearrangement joins TRBV7-6 to TRBJ1-4, with 7 bases lining up with TRBD1. CDR3 length: 20 residues. The junction had 22 bases not matched to a gene; V was cut back by 1 base and J by 8 bases. Per the germline V gene, CDR1 is SGHVS and CDR2 is FNYEAQ. The CDR3 region has the DNA TGTGCCAGCAGCTTAGTTTCCGAGACAGGGTCTACCGCCGTTACCGAAAAACTGTTTTTT. Translating it yields CASSLVSETGSTAVTEKLFF.

The chain recombines TRBV27 with TRBJ1-5; D may be TRBD1 (5 bases). The V gene's germline CDR1 is MNHEY and CDR2 SMNVEV (reference sequence). V lost 4 bases, J lost 6 bases, and 13 bases lay in between. This CDR3 spans 14 amino acids. The DNA for the CDR3 is TGTGCCAGCAGTTGGAATCTCCAGGGTCAGCCCCAGCATTTT. Protein: CASSWNLQGQPQHF.

A word on this clone: This CDR3 is also generated by other DNA sequences in the sample. The rearrangement uses TRBV7-8 and TRBJ1-4; no definite D call. V lost 5 bases, J lost 3 bases, and 10 bases lay in between. Germline-derived CDR1 and CDR2 are SGHVS and FQNEAQ. The CDR3 is made up of 14 amino acids. The CDR3 nucleotides read TGTGCCAGCAGCCCCCCGGGAGCTAATGAAAAACTGTTTTTT. Translating it yields CASSPPGANEKLFF.

The V and J genes are TRBV13 and TRBJ2-7; TRBD2 matches 7 bases. This CDR3 comprises 14 residues. The J segment lost 4 bases and the V segment lost 5 bases, leaving 8 bases of the junction unmatched. The germline V gene has CDR1 PRHDT and CDR2 FYEKMQ (reference sequence). Here the CDR3 reads CASSIASGPYEQYF. The CDR3 coding sequence is TGTGCCAGCAGCATCGCTAGCGGACCTTACGAGCAGTACTTC.